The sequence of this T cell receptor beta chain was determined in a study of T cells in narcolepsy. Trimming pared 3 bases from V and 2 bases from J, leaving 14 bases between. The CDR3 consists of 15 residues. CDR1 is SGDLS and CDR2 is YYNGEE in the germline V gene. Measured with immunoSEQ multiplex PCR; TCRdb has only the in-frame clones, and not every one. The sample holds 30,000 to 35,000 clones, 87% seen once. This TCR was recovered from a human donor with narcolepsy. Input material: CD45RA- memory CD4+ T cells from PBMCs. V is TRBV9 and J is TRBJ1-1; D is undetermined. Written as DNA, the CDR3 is TGTGCCAGCAGCGCGATGACACACCCTAACACTGAAGCTTTCTTT. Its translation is CASSAMTHPNTEAFF.